This T cell receptor (beta chain) was recovered during a study of T cells in Graves' hyperthyroidism and ophthalmopathy. RNA transcripts gave rise to amplified TCR beta CDR3 regions. Initially, a first-round RT-PCR of the TCR CDR3 employed the HTBI primer set. TCRdb processed the multiplex PCR reads anew with MiXCR; each CDR3 protein has one entry. This table has about 560,000 distinct CDR3 sequences, 35% to 55% appearing once. Details on this clonotype: The conserved phenylalanine or tryptophan normally closing the CDR3 is absent here, so this likely arose from a read error. No DNA is shown, since the ends of the CDR3 on it are uncertain; the CDR3 is the one TCRdb lists.

Germline lookup yields CDR1 SQVTM and CDR2 ANQGSEA. The CDR3 is 8 amino acids in total, end residues counted. Sequencing used peripheral blood or thyroid tissue (not recorded which). The sequence derives from a woman between 18 and 29 years old with Graves' hyperthyroidism. The J gene is TRBJ1-4, the V gene TRBV29-1; the table assigns TRBD1, which was not confirmed against the DNA. The CDR3 spells CSVVGVLL.